This entry lists 16 T cell receptor beta chains sequenced from one sample in a study of CD8+ T cells in alopecia areata. Treatment meaning: oral pan-JAK inhibitor, 5-10 mg twice daily. RNA extraction was followed by reverse transcription into cDNA, which acted as the sequencing template. Generated by immunoSEQ multiplex PCR, the TCRdb table keeps only in-frame clones and is missing some. In the table there are 80,000 to 95,000 clones, 44% of which are singletons. Here the sequenced sample was CD8+ T cells sorted from blood, taken at week 24, from a patient treated with tofacitinib. The source of these receptors is a human donor with alopecia areata.

This clone was seen more than once but under ten times. V usage is TRBV30 and J usage is TRBJ1-4; D is perhaps TRBD1 (6 bases). The V end was cut by 1 base, the J end by 12 bases, with 12 bases between. This CDR3 spans 12 amino acids. Germline V CDR1 and CDR2: GTSNPN, SVGIG (reference sequence). CDR3: CAWSENRAQLFF. The CDR3 nucleotides are TGTGCCTGGAGTGAGAACAGGGCGCAACTGTTTTTT. Full variable domain (remainder filled in from reference TRBV30 and TRBJ1-4): SQTIHQWPATLVQPVGSPLSLECTVEGTSNPNLYWYRQAAGRGLQLLFYSVGIGQISSEVPQNLSASRPQDRQFILSSKKLLLSDSGFYLCAWSENRAQLFFGSGTQLSVL.

This clone was picked up many times. The V call is TRBV7-9, the J call TRBJ2-1; D unresolved. Germline CDR1 SEHNR, CDR2 FQNEAQ (reference sequence). Trimming stripped 3 bases from V and 2 bases from J, with 11 bases between. This CDR3 comprises 15 residues. This chain's CDR3 is CASSFETPTYNEQFF. The CDR3 coding sequence is TGTGCCAGCAGCTTCGAGACGCCGACCTACAATGAGCAGTTCTTC.

This clone occurred a few times. The V call is TRBV19, the J call TRBJ2-7; maybe TRBD1 (6 bases). The CDR3 has 14 amino acids. V was clipped by 6 bases and J by 2 bases, with 14 bases between them. CDR1 LNHDA and CDR2 SQIVND come from the germline V gene (reference sequence). The DNA for the CDR3 is TGTGCCAGTAGCGAGGGGGTCACTGCCTACGAGCAGTACTTC. Translated: CASSEGVTAYEQYF.

This chain joins TRBV6-1 and TRBJ1-5; D may be TRBD1 (5 bases). Deletions cut 2 bases from V and 4 bases from J, with 15 bases between. In germline, CDR1 is MNHNS, CDR2 SASEGT. This CDR3 region has 16 residues. CDR3 amino acids: CASSEQLAWGNQPQHF. The DNA of the CDR3 is TGTGCCAGCAGTGAACAGCTTGCTTGGGGGAATCAGCCCCAGCATTTT.

A few counts support this clone. The V gene is TRBV10-3, the J gene TRBJ2-3; weak D call: TRBD2 (5 bases). The CDR3 is made up of 13 amino acids. Germline values: CDR1 ENHRY, CDR2 SYGVKD. DNA of the CDR3: TGTGCGATATCTCGAGACGGGAAGGATACGCAGTATTTT. Amino acids: CAISRDGKDTQYF.

The gene calls are TRBV4-1 and TRBJ2-3; 11 nucleotides line up with TRBD1. The germline gives CDR1 MGHRA, CDR2 YSYEKL. V lost 2 bases to trimming and J lost 3 bases; unmatched junction nucleotides: 4. The CDR3 sequence is 16 residues long. CDR3 nucleotide sequence: TGCGCCAGCAGCCAACTTGGGACAGGGGGTACAGATACGCAGTATTTT. This codes for CASSQLGTGGTDTQYF.

This sequence joins TRBV6-6 and TRBJ2-1; the D gene is possibly TRBD2 (5 bases). Trimming took 0 bases from V and 4 from J, leaving 13 bases between them. Germline values: CDR1 MNHNY, CDR2 SVGAGI (reference sequence). The CDR3 extends over 16 amino acids. CDR3 amino acids: CASSYSGRDRYNEQFF. The CDR3 nucleotides read TGTGCCAGCAGTTACTCGGGTCGGGATCGGTACAATGAGCAGTTCTTC.

This clone was detected a few times. The chain employs TRBV11-2 and TRBJ2-2; D might be TRBD1 or TRBD2, each matching 5 bases. V gave up 5 bases and J gave up 1 base, with 8 bases separating them. CDR3 length equals 14 residues. Germline CDR1 and CDR2: SGHAT and FQNNGV. The CDR3 is CASSNGGNTGELFF. The CDR3 region has the DNA TGTGCCAGCAGCAATGGGGGGAACACCGGGGAGCTGTTTTTT.

The table lists this clone with a few counts. The J gene is TRBJ2-1, the V gene TRBV29-1; 7 bases map to TRBD2. This CDR3 contains 15 residues. With V trimmed by 5 bases and J by 4 bases, 11 bases remained unmatched. Germline V CDR1 and CDR2: SQVTM, ANQGSEA. CDR3 coding DNA: TGCAGCGTTCCTGCGGGTAGCGGGCCTTACAATGAGCAGTTCTTC. Encoded protein: CSVPAGSGPYNEQFF.

V gene TRBV4-1 combines with J gene TRBJ2-7; TRBD1 might be the D (6 bases). The CDR3 extends over 14 amino acids. V was cut by 1 base and J by 3 bases, with 10 bases left in between. Germline CDR1 and CDR2: MGHRA and YSYEKL. CDR3 bases: TGCGCCAGCAGCCAAGCCCTACAGGGCTACGAGCAGTACTTC. It specifies CASSQALQGYEQYF.

The rearrangement uses TRBV9 and TRBJ2-1; D ambiguous. CDR1 is SGDLS and CDR2 is YYNGEE in the germline V gene. Trimming removed 0 bases from V and 5 bases from J, with 18 bases in between. CDR3 length: 17 amino acids. The CDR3 protein is CASSVGGSAMGHNEQFF. CDR3 in DNA: TGTGCCAGCAGCGTAGGAGGATCGGCCATGGGCCACAATGAGCAGTTCTTC.

CDR3 DNA: TGTGCCAGCAGCTTCGGACTAGCGCGGTACGAGCAGTACTTC. Amino acids: CASSFGLARYEQYF. The gene calls are TRBV7-2 and TRBJ2-7; 9 bases line up with TRBD2. With 3 bases clipped from V and 4 bases from J, the junction kept 4 bases outside the gene matches. CDR1 is SGHTA, CDR2 FQGNSA, per germline. There are 14 residues in the CDR3.

This clone was seen a handful of times. This rearrangement joins TRBV29-1 to TRBJ2-7, with no clear D. CDR1 and CDR2 (germline): SQVTM, ANQGSEA. The CDR3 consists of 14 residues. Deletions cut 1 base from V and 1 base from J, with 11 bases between. This CDR3 is CSVEVGTESYEQYF. In DNA form, the CDR3 reads TGCAGCGTTGAAGTGGGAACGGAGTCCTACGAGCAGTACTTC.

This clone was detected a few times. The V call is TRBV9, the J call TRBJ2-5, with 9 bases fitting TRBD2. CDR3 size: 16 residues. After removal of 4 bases from V and 5 bases from J, the junction contained 12 bases not matched to a gene. CDR1 is SGDLS and CDR2 is YYNGEE in the germline V gene. The CDR3 sequence: CASSSTASGVGETQYF. CDR3 coding DNA: TGTGCCAGCAGCTCTACGGCTAGCGGGGTGGGTGAGACCCAGTACTTC. The variable domain in full, completed from reference TRBV9 and TRBJ2-5, reads DSGVTQTPKHLITATGQRVTLRCSPRSGDLSVYWYQQSLDQGLQFLIQYYNGEERAKGNILERFSAQQFPDLHSELNLSSLELGDSALYFCASSSTASGVGETQYFGPGTRLLVL.

V is TRBV9 and J is TRBJ2-3; possibly TRBD1 for D (5 bases). Trimming removed 0 bases at V and 11 bases at J, with 13 bases between. Germline values: CDR1 SGDLS, CDR2 YYNGEE. This CDR3 spans 13 amino acids. The CDR3 DNA reads as TGTGCCAGCAGCGTAGAGGGGCCGCGGATGCAGTATTTT. Protein: CASSVEGPRMQYF.

The chain couples TRBV15 to TRBJ2-5; D remains unclear. V was pared by 0 bases and J by 3 bases, with 11 bases between. The CDR3 totals 15 residues. Germline V CDR1 and CDR2: LNHNV, YYDKDF (reference sequence). As DNA, the CDR3 is TGTGCCACCAGCAGAGATAGGCCGGAAGAAGAGACCCAGTACTTC. Protein: CATSRDRPEEETQYF.